Included here is one TCR beta chain sequence, with context. With survey level as its setting, the immunoSEQ assay was v3.0. Clones were sequenced by immunoSEQ multiplex PCR, and TCRdb holds only the in-frame ones, with some missing. The table shows approximately 22,000 clones, with more than 70% occurring only once. The sample comes from a study of long-term antiretroviral therapy in people with HIV. The sample consisted of unsorted PBMCs, taken 1.3 years after starting antiretroviral therapy. This TCR derives from a man aged 55 to 70 with HIV.

CDR3: CASSFWGSTNEKLFF. CDR3 DNA: TGTGCCAGCAGCTTCTGGGGTTCAACTAATGAAAAACTGTTTTTT. V gene TRBV5-6 combines with J gene TRBJ1-4; no reliable D call. The germline V and J ends were trimmed by 2 bases and 0 bases, with 8 bases remaining between them. The CDR3 contains 15 residues. Germline CDR1 SGHDT, CDR2 YYEEEE.